These 8 T cell receptor beta chains originate from one sample sequenced in a study of cytomegalovirus exposure and HLA in healthy donors. PCR involved 60 Vbeta and 13 Jbeta primers. Measured with immunoSEQ multiplex PCR; TCRdb has only the in-frame clones, and not every one. The repertoire consists of under 85,000 clones, with around 78% occurring once and the leading ten covering 1.5% to 2%. Sequences were obtained from PBMCs. These receptors were obtained from a man aged 35-49 years in good health and CMV-seronegative.

The V and J genes are TRBV7-9 and TRBJ2-3, with TRBD2 matching 14 bases. The germline CDR1 and CDR2 sequences are SEHNR and FQNEAQ (reference sequence). Trimming removed 4 bases from V and 4 bases from J; junction bases left unmatched: 4. The CDR3 sequence is 16 residues long. CDR3 in amino acids: CASSSGTSGSADTQYF. CDR3 bases: TGTGCCAGCAGCTCCGGGACTAGCGGGAGTGCAGATACGCAGTATTTT. The full variable domain, in which reference TRBV7-9 and TRBJ2-3 provide the parts outside the CDR3, is DTGVSQNPRHKITKRGQNVTFRCDPISEHNRLYWYRQTLGQGPEFLTYFQNEAQLEKSRLLSDRFSAERPKGSFSTLEIQRTEQGDSAMYLCASSSGTSGSADTQYFGPGTRLTVL.

J is TRBJ2-3 and V is TRBV5-1; 8 bases fit TRBD2. Trimming cost V 4 bases and J 3 bases; bases outside gene matches: 10. Germline V gene data show CDR1 as SGHRS and CDR2 as YFSETQ. This CDR3 is built from 16 residues. The chain's CDR3 is CASSLRAGVGTDTQYF. The CDR3 DNA sequence: TGCGCCAGCAGCCTCCGAGCGGGAGTCGGGACAGATACGCAGTATTTT.

The CDR3 nucleotides are TGTGCCAGTAGTATTACTAGCGGGAAAATCTACGAGCAGTACTTC. Residues: CASSITSGKIYEQYF. This rearrangement joins TRBV19 to TRBJ2-7; 10 positions match TRBD2. The CDR3 extends over 15 amino acids. V lost 3 bases to trimming and J lost 3 bases; unmatched junction nucleotides: 5. CDR1 is LNHDA and CDR2 is SQIVND in the germline V gene (reference sequence).

A few counts support this clone. The chain couples TRBV7-3 to TRBJ1-1, with 8 bases identical to TRBD1. V trimming: 5 bases; J trimming: 0 bases; junction bases outside the gene matches: 8. The germline CDR1 and CDR2 sequences are SGHTA and FQGTGA. CDR3 length equals 16 residues. In nucleotides, the CDR3 is TGTGCCAGCAGCCTGACCGGGGACAGGATGAACACTGAAGCTTTCTTT. The encoded protein is CASSLTGDRMNTEAFF. The variable domain in full, completed from reference TRBV7-3 and TRBJ1-1, reads GAGVSQTPSNKVTEKGKYVELRCDPISGHTALYWYRQSLGQGPEFLIYFQGTGAADDSGLPNDRFFAVRPEGSVSTLKIQRTERGDSAVYLCASSLTGDRMNTEAFFGQGTRLTVV.

The chain links TRBV29-1 to TRBJ2-7, with 12 bases that match TRBD2. This CDR3 comprises 13 residues. Per the germline V gene, CDR1 is SQVTM and CDR2 is ANQGSEA. V shed 6 bases and J 6 bases; nucleotides not matched to a gene: 6. DNA for the CDR3: TGCAGCGTGGAGACTAGCGGGAGCTTCGAGCAGTACTTC. It encodes CSVETSGSFEQYF.

This clone was seen only a few times. V is TRBV6-1 and J is TRBJ1-6; a weak D match, TRBD1 (5 bases). Germline assignment: CDR1 MNHNS and CDR2 SASEGT. V shed 4 bases and J shed 5 bases, with 24 bases lying between them. The CDR3 totals 19 residues. CDR3 protein: CASSVATPLGQRNNSPLHF. CDR3 in DNA: TGTGCCAGCAGTGTGGCGACACCCCTGGGGCAGCGTAATAATTCACCCCTCCACTTT.

The V and J genes are TRBV5-6 and TRBJ1-2; D might be TRBD1 (6 bases). This CDR3 contains 16 residues. Trimming pared 1 base from V and 3 bases from J, leaving 16 bases between. From germline, CDR1 is SGHDT and CDR2 YYEEEE. This CDR3 is CASSLIALGGDYGYTF. CDR3 DNA sequence: TGTGCCAGCAGCTTGATCGCCTTAGGGGGGGACTATGGCTACACCTTC. Variable domain in full (rest from reference TRBV5-6 and TRBJ1-2): DAGVTQSPTHLIKTRGQQVTLRCSPKSGHDTVSWYQQALGQGPQFIFQYYEEEERQRGNFPDRFSGHQFPNYSSELNVNALLLGDSALYLCASSLIALGGDYGYTFGSGTRLTVV.

This clone occurred a few times. The chain links TRBV4-1 to TRBJ2-1; 13 nucleotides align to TRBD2. There are 15 residues in the CDR3. Trimming removed 6 bases from V and 8 bases from J; junction bases left unmatched: 7. Germline V lookup: CDR1 MGHRA, CDR2 YSYEKL. The CDR3 nucleotides read TGCGCCAGCAGTTTACTAGCGGGAGGGCCGGATGAGCAGTTCTTC. It yields the protein CASSLLAGGPDEQFF.